Shown below are 10 T cell receptor beta chains from a single sample sequenced in a study of blood T cell repertoires in COVID-19 (TCRdb year 2020). Receptor amplification or capture employed the immunoSEQ multiplex PCR assay. Drawn from immuneACCESS, this table holds only the in-frame rearrangements with V and J called that TCRdb kept. Clones are partly lost; checked studies trace under half to an unresolved V gene and leave the rest unexplained. The sample data list around 120,000 clones, and about 90% of these were observed just once. The top ten clones comprise 7.9% of the sample. The sequencing sample was made of peripheral blood. Receptors originate from a man in his 70s who had recovered from COVID-19.

The chain combines TRBV9 with TRBJ2-5, with TRBD2 matching over 9 bases. The V gene end was trimmed by 0 bases and the J gene end by 2 bases; junction bases not matched to a gene: 5. CDR1 and CDR2 (germline): SGDLS, YYNGEE. The CDR3 covers 16 residues. CDR3: CASSVGGGLAQETQYF. The CDR3 DNA reads as TGTGCCAGCAGCGTAGGGGGAGGACTAGCGCAAGAGACCCAGTACTTC.

CDR3 protein: CASSPGTFSLEQYF. DNA of the CDR3: TGTGCCAGCTCACCGGGGACATTCTCCCTCGAGCAGTACTTC. This chain uses TRBV18 with TRBJ2-7, with a weak D call TRBD1 (6 bases). Germline V gene sequence: CDR1 KGHSH, CDR2 LQKENI. The CDR3 has 14 residues. Trimming cost V 3 bases and J 6 bases, with 15 bases left between them.

The chain links TRBV19 to TRBJ2-3; 9 nucleotides match TRBD2. V lost 10 bases and J lost 4; bases outside the gene matches: 9. This CDR3 region has 14 residues. Germline CDR1 reads LNHDA; CDR2 reads SQIVND (reference sequence). The CDR3 sequence is CATSQREASDTQYF. CDR3 sequence (DNA): TGTGCCACCTCGCAGCGGGAGGCCTCAGATACGCAGTATTTT.

This rearrangement joins TRBV18 to TRBJ2-7, with 9 bases that match TRBD1. CDR1 is KGHSH, CDR2 LQKENI, per germline. The V gene end was trimmed by 2 bases and the J gene end by 4 bases; junction bases not matched to a gene: 3. This CDR3 is built from 14 residues. As DNA, the CDR3 is TGTGCCAGCTCACCAGGGGACAGGGCATACGAGCAGTACTTC. As protein: CASSPGDRAYEQYF. Full variable domain (missing parts from reference TRBV18 and TRBJ2-7): NAGVMQNPRHLVRRRGQEARLRCSPMKGHSHVYWYRQLPEEGLKFMVYLQKENIIDESGMPKERFSAEFPKEGPSILRIQQVVRGDSAAYFCASSPGDRAYEQYFGPGTRLTVT.

This clone was recorded a few times. The CDR3 loop reads CASSLHRGNTEAFF. DNA of the CDR3: TGTGCCAGCAGTTTACACAGGGGTAACACTGAAGCTTTCTTT. The chain employs TRBV28 and TRBJ1-1; 7 bases align to TRBD1. Germline-derived CDR1 and CDR2 are MDHEN and SYDVKM. The CDR3 extends over 14 amino acids. The V segment lost 2 bases and the J segment 2 bases; nucleotides outside the gene matches: 2.

V gene TRBV19 combines with J gene TRBJ1-2, with TRBD1 matching over 7 bases. The J segment lost 7 bases and the V segment lost 8 bases, leaving 4 bases of the junction unmatched. This CDR3 comprises 11 residues. Germline V lookup: CDR1 LNHDA, CDR2 SQIVND (reference sequence). CDR3 sequence (DNA): TGTGCCAGTTTGACAGGGACTGGCTACACCTTC. Its translation: CASLTGTGYTF.

The rearrangement joins TRBV10-2 to TRBJ1-4, with D tentatively TRBD1 (6 bases). CDR3 length: 13 residues. Trimming took 8 bases from V and 2 from J, leaving 9 bases between them. CDR1 is WSHSY and CDR2 is SAAADI in the germline V gene. The CDR3: CASQRGTNEKLFF. Written as DNA, the CDR3 is TGCGCCAGCCAGAGGGGGACTAATGAAAAACTGTTTTTT.

The rearrangement joins TRBV9 to TRBJ1-2; perhaps TRBD1 as D (6 bases). This CDR3 has 16 residues. Trimming shortened V by 1 base and J by 4 bases, and 17 bases separated the two germline ends. Looked up from germline, CDR1 is SGDLS and CDR2 is YYNGEE. Here the CDR3 reads CASSVSPLGTPYGYTF. The CDR3 DNA follows: TGTGCCAGCAGCGTATCTCCACTCGGGACACCCTATGGCTACACCTTC.

This clone was recorded once. CDR3 in amino acids: CATSDHVSRETQYF. The DNA of the CDR3 is TGTGCCACCAGTGACCATGTCTCGCGGGAGACCCAGTACTTC. V is TRBV24-1 and J is TRBJ2-5; unclear D gene. Per germline, CDR1 KGHDR and CDR2 SFDVKD. With 4 bases removed from V and 5 bases from J, the gap between germline ends came to 13 bases. The CDR3 has 14 amino acids.

The chain has TRBV6-1 and TRBJ2-5, with a tentative D call TRBD2 (5 bases). CDR1 and CDR2 (germline): MNHNS, SASEGT. CDR3 length: 16 amino acids. Trimming removed 2 bases from V and 0 bases from J, with 13 bases in between. The CDR3 is CASSEWGWTYQETQYF. The CDR3 coding sequence is TGTGCCAGCAGTGAATGGGGTTGGACTTACCAAGAGACCCAGTACTTC.